These T cell receptor beta chains were read from a single sample in a study of T-cell reconstitution after alpha-beta-depleted transplantation in children. TCRdb called the PCR reads again in MiXCR, with one record for every CDR3 protein. The table includes under 750,000 distinct CDR3 sequences, more than 20% detected once. Here the sequenced sample was PBMCs, mostly from graft donor cells, taken 360 days after TCRalphabeta/CD19-depleted stem cell transplant. The receptors originated from a boy less than two years old who had a stem cell transplant for acute myeloid leukemia, so the T cells may come from the graft donor. The conserved cysteine and the conserved F or W are not part of the CDR3 here. The D gene is left open where the match is weak.

d_call	j_call	v_call	cdr3_aa
NA	TRBJ2-1	TRBV6-1	ASSLDWYNEQF
TRBD2	TRBJ2-3	TRBV12-5	ASGWTSGGYARSTDTQY
NA	TRBJ1-3	TRBV29-1	SVEGQDSSGNTIY
NA	TRBJ2-2	TRBV20-1	SALWGTGELF
TRBD1	TRBJ1-4	TRBV6-1	ASSISGQGAVGEKLF
NA	TRBJ1-5	TRBV12-3/TRBV12-4	ASTSLGPFQPQH
TRBD1	TRBJ1-1	TRBV5-1	ASSSWTGAGTEAF
NA	TRBJ2-3	TRBV6-1	ASKGSSSTDTQY
NA	TRBJ1-1	TRBV4-3	ASSQVYGASEAF
NA	TRBJ2-1	TRBV20-1	SASANPEQF
TRBD1	TRBJ2-5	TRBV12-3/TRBV12-4	ASSLVTGQETQY
NA	TRBJ2-7	TRBV6-5	ASSYWFTDTDSYEQY
NA	TRBJ2-4	TRBV6-1	ASSPRRQDKAKNIQY
NA	TRBJ2-3	TRBV29-1	SVDRTVGTDTQY
NA	TRBJ2-3	TRBV15	ATEGHSTDTQY
NA	TRBJ2-3	TRBV12-3/TRBV12-4	ASSTRTGVDTQY
TRBD1	TRBJ1-2	TRBV6-5	ASSYLDRGSGYT
NA	TRBJ2-7	TRBV10-3	AIRPGLSYEQY
NA	TRBJ2-2	TRBV7-2	ASSLDITGELF
NA	TRBJ1-1	TRBV20-1	SARDGDTEAF
NA	TRBJ1-2	TRBV13	ASSSTNGRGYT
NA	TRBJ1-1	TRBV29-1	SVAKTVPPNTEAF
NA	TRBJ1-5	TRBV7-3	ASSLINPWEGVKSNSNQPQH
NA	TRBJ2-5	TRBV20-1	SGTRGSDETQY
NA	TRBJ2-2	TRBV20-1	SAALFGELF
TRBD1	TRBJ2-1	TRBV20-1	SAHTGGGYNEQF
TRBD1	TRBJ2-3	TRBV11-2	ASSLARGRTDTQY
NA	TRBJ2-3	TRBV7-7	ASSLGSHTDTQY
NA	TRBJ1-4	TRBV15	ATSRRRGINEKLF
TRBD1	TRBJ1-2	TRBV29-1	SARTGANYGYT
NA	TRBJ2-5	TRBV28	ASSPIGGIQETQY
TRBD2	TRBJ2-5	TRBV24-1	ATSDGGGQETQY
NA	TRBJ1-6	TRBV10-3	AIGGADRIGNSPLH
NA	TRBJ2-2	TRBV4-1	ASSQFYTNTGELF
NA	TRBJ2-1	TRBV11-2	ASSLGRTAYNEQF